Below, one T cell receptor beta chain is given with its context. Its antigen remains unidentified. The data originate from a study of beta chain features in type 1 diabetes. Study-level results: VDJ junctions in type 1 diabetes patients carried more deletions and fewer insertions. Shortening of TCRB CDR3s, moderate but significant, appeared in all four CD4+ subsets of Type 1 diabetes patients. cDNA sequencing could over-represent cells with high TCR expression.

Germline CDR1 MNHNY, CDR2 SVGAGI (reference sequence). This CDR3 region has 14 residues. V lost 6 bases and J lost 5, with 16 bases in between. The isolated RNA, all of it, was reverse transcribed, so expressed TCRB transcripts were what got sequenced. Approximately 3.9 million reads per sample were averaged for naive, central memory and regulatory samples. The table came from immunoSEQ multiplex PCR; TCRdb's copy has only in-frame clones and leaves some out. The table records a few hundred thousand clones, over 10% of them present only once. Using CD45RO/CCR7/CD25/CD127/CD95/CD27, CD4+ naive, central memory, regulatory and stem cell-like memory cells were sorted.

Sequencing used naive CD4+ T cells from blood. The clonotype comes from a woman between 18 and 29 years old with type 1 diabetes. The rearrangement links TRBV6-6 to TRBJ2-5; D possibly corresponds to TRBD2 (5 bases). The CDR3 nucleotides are TGTGCCAGCAGACTGGCGGGCGACGGGGAGACCCAGTACTTC. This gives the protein CASRLAGDGETQYF.